Shown below are 23 T cell receptor beta chains from a single sample sequenced in a study of blood T cell repertoires in COVID-19. The table came from immunoSEQ multiplex PCR; TCRdb's copy has only in-frame clones and leaves some out. The sample records over 150,000 clones, approximately 80% being singletons. The sample consisted of peripheral blood. Receptors originate from a woman aged 60 to 75 with COVID-19, enrolled during active disease.

The chain has TRBV18 and TRBJ1-1, with D possibly matching TRBD1 (6 bases). The germline V gene has CDR1 KGHSH and CDR2 LQKENI. Trimming took off 5 bases at V and 1 base at J, with 17 bases between the two ends. This CDR3 region has 16 residues. The CDR3 nucleotides read TGTGCCAGCTCAGCAGGACAGCCGAGAGGGAACACTGAAGCTTTCTTT. It specifies CASSAGQPRGNTEAFF.

Of note for this clone: The junction does not match germline at one end; this may be a read error. The V gene is TRBV6-4, the J gene TRBJ1-1, with no clear D. The CDR3 is made up of 14 amino acids. CDR1 is MRHNA, CDR2 SNTAGT, per germline. The CDR3 here is CASRDSNRDTEAFF. DNA of the CDR3: TGTGCCAGCAGGGACTCGAACAGAGACACTGAAGCTTTCTTT.

This chain uses TRBV5-5 with TRBJ1-1; possibly TRBD1 for D (6 bases). This CDR3 region has 15 residues. V shed 0 bases and J shed 5 bases, with 14 bases lying between them. Germline lookup yields CDR1 SGHKS and CDR2 YYEKEE (reference sequence). CDR3: CASSLAVTGQTEAFF. CDR3 bases: TGTGCCAGCAGCTTGGCGGTCACAGGACAGACTGAAGCTTTCTTT.

The chain joins TRBV5-6 to TRBJ2-1; D is unclear. There are 11 residues in the CDR3. Germline loops: CDR1 SGHDT, CDR2 YYEEEE. V was pared by 4 bases and J by 7 bases, with 6 bases between. CDR3 in amino acids: CASSRANEQFF. The CDR3 DNA follows: TGTGCCAGCAGCCGAGCGAATGAGCAGTTCTTC.

This clone was counted once. This chain joins TRBV5-1 and TRBJ1-2, with D perhaps matching TRBD1 (6 bases). CDR1 and CDR2 from the germline V gene are SGHRS and YFSETQ. CDR3 length: 14 amino acids. V was shortened by 4 bases and J by 1 base, with 11 bases between the two germline ends. In DNA form, the CDR3 reads TGCGCCAGCAGCACACAGGGTAGTAACTATGGCTACACCTTC. Protein sequence: CASSTQGSNYGYTF.

This clone was counted only a few times. The chain links TRBV19 to TRBJ1-3; 11 positions agree with TRBD1. V gave up 7 bases and J gave up 4 bases; unmatched junction bases: 6. The CDR3 runs to 15 residues. Per the germline V gene, CDR1 is LNHDA and CDR2 is SQIVND (reference sequence). The CDR3 loop is CASTLDRGPGNTIYF. DNA of the CDR3: TGTGCCAGTACCTTGGACAGGGGGCCCGGAAACACCATATATTTT.

The table lists this clone with a few counts. V is TRBV24-1 and J is TRBJ2-5; 9 bases fit TRBD1. The junction had 6 bases not matched to a gene; V was cut back by 2 bases and J by 3 bases. The CDR3 covers 16 residues. CDR1 is KGHDR, CDR2 SFDVKD, per germline. CDR3: CATSDSPGQGKETQYF. CDR3 sequence (DNA): TGTGCCACCAGTGATTCCCCCGGACAGGGGAAAGAGACCCAGTACTTC.

This chain links TRBV11-2 with TRBJ2-7, with 8 bases that match TRBD1. Germline lookup yields CDR1 SGHAT and CDR2 FQNNGV. The ends lost 6 bases at V and 0 bases at J; junction bases unmatched: 10. The CDR3 runs to 16 residues. In DNA, the CDR3 is TGTGCCAGCAGTTCTATGACAGGGGATGGCTCCTACGAGCAGTACGTC. It encodes CASSSMTGDGSYEQYV.

About this clone: The sample holds other DNA sequences that translate to the same CDR3. This sequence joins TRBV7-2 and TRBJ1-3, with TRBD1 identical over 11 bases. With 3 bases clipped from V and 2 bases from J, the junction kept 0 bases outside the gene matches. The CDR3 totals 15 residues. Per the germline V gene, CDR1 is SGHTA and CDR2 is FQGNSA. CDR3 coding DNA: TGTGCCAGCAGCTTGGACAGGGGGCCTGGAAACACCATATATTTT. It codes for CASSLDRGPGNTIYF.

V usage is TRBV5-5 and J usage is TRBJ2-6; D possibly corresponds to TRBD2 (5 bases). CDR3 size: 17 residues. Germline CDR1 SGHKS, CDR2 YYEKEE (reference sequence). V gave up 0 bases and J gave up 4 bases, with 14 bases separating them. The CDR3 sequence: CASSLDGVGTGANVLTF. The CDR3 DNA reads TGTGCCAGCAGCTTGGACGGGGTTGGAACCGGGGCCAACGTCCTGACTTTC.

The CDR3 DNA reads TGTGCCAGCAGCTCGCGACAGACTGAAGCTTTCTTT. Its protein is CASSSRQTEAFF. The genes are TRBV6-6 and TRBJ1-1, with a possible D match to TRBD1 (5 bases). The germline V gene has CDR1 MNHNY and CDR2 SVGAGI (reference sequence). CDR3 length: 12 residues. Trimming shortened V by 6 bases and J by 5 bases, and 10 bases separated the two germline ends.

V and J are TRBV19 and TRBJ1-1; D possibly corresponds to TRBD1 (5 bases). The germline V gene encodes CDR1 LNHDA and CDR2 SQIVND (reference sequence). Between the trimmed V and J ends, which lost 1 base and 7 bases, there was a span of 10 bases. This CDR3 region has 13 residues. The CDR3 region is CASSIVGAHEAFF. The CDR3, as DNA: TGTGCCAGTAGTATAGTAGGGGCACATGAAGCTTTCTTT.

The rearrangement links TRBV19 to TRBJ2-1; possibly TRBD2 for D (6 bases). V lost 5 bases and J lost 4, with 18 bases in between. Germline CDR1 reads LNHDA; CDR2 reads SQIVND (reference sequence). CDR3 length: 16 amino acids. CDR3 in amino acids: CASSASSDRSYNEQFF. As DNA, the CDR3 is TGTGCCAGTAGTGCCTCTAGCGACCGGTCATACAATGAGCAGTTCTTC.

DNA of the CDR3: TGTGCCAGCAGCCAAAATCCCTACACCGGGGAGCTGTTTTTT. Residues: CASSQNPYTGELFF. The V gene is TRBV3-1 (or the pseudogene TRBV3-2), the J gene TRBJ2-2, with no clear D. Trimming removed 2 bases from V and 3 bases from J, with 7 bases in between. The germline V gene has CDR1 LGHDT and CDR2 YNNKEL (reference sequence). This CDR3 is built from 14 residues.

The chain uses TRBV6-5 and TRBJ1-3; no reliable D call. V lost 4 bases, J lost 2 bases, and 9 bases lay in between. Germline V CDR1 and CDR2: MNHEY, SVGAGI. This CDR3 is built from 14 residues. The CDR3 is CASSFSEAGNTIYF. As DNA, the CDR3 is TGTGCCAGCAGTTTCTCAGAGGCTGGAAACACCATATATTTT.

CDR3 in DNA: TGTGCCAGCAGTGCCCCCCGGGACAGGGGGCGAGATGAGCAGTTCTTC. As protein: CASSAPRDRGRDEQFF. V and J are TRBV6-1 and TRBJ2-1; 12 bases align to TRBD1. Germline CDR1 MNHNS, CDR2 SASEGT. Unmatched junction bases numbered 9, after V lost 4 bases and J lost 8 bases. This CDR3 has 16 residues.

V is TRBV7-8 and J is TRBJ1-5; D perhaps matches TRBD1 (6 bases). Germline CDR1 is SGHVS and CDR2 is FQNEAQ. The V gene lost 3 bases and the J gene lost 5 bases, with 8 bases spanning the gap. The CDR3 extends over 13 amino acids. The CDR3 DNA follows: TGTGCCAGCAGCTTGGGACATGATCAGCCCCAGCATTTT. It codes for CASSLGHDQPQHF.

The chain joins TRBV6-6 to TRBJ2-3; D is possibly TRBD2 (6 bases). V lost 6 bases and J lost 4, with 14 bases in between. This CDR3 comprises 14 residues. Germline loops: CDR1 MNHNY, CDR2 SVGAGI (reference sequence). CDR3 in amino acids: CASRPHGDSDTQYF. The CDR3 bases are TGTGCCAGCAGGCCTCACGGGGACTCAGATACGCAGTATTTT.

V and J are TRBV19 and TRBJ1-1, with 8 bases aligning to TRBD1. The CDR3 consists of 15 residues. J was trimmed by 5 bases and V by 7 bases; bases with no gene match: 12. Germline lookup yields CDR1 LNHDA and CDR2 SQIVND (reference sequence). CDR3 nucleotide sequence: TGTGCCAGTACAACCGCAGGGGGCATATGGACTGAAGCTTTCTTT. This translates into CASTTAGGIWTEAFF.

The V gene is TRBV5-1, the J gene TRBJ2-1; D is uncertain. The germline V gene has CDR1 SGHRS and CDR2 YFSETQ. This CDR3 contains 13 residues. Trimming left V 1 base short and J 5 bases short, with 7 bases between. CDR3: CASSLLPHNEQFF. The CDR3 DNA follows: TGCGCCAGCAGCTTGCTACCTCACAATGAGCAGTTCTTC.

The genes are TRBV29-1 and TRBJ1-2; D is undetermined. Germline lookup yields CDR1 SQVTM and CDR2 ANQGSEA. The V and J ends lost 3 bases and 5 bases respectively, with 19 bases between them. The CDR3 totals 15 residues. The CDR3 DNA follows: TGCAGCGTTGATTCACAGTCCCACCGCCAGTATGGCTACACCTTC. The encoded protein is CSVDSQSHRQYGYTF.

The rearrangement links TRBV7-2 to TRBJ2-1; maybe TRBD2 (6 bases). The germline V gene encodes CDR1 SGHTA and CDR2 FQGNSA. V was clipped by 6 bases and J by 4 bases, with 16 bases between them. This CDR3 contains 15 residues. The CDR3 DNA reads as TGTGCCAGCAGATACCCGGGACTGAGTTACAATGAGCAGTTCTTC. Translating gives CASRYPGLSYNEQFF.

CDR3 in DNA: TGTGCCAGCAGCCTGCGAACGTCTTTTACTAACTATGGCTACACCTTC. It encodes CASSLRTSFTNYGYTF. The chain combines TRBV3-1 (or the pseudogene TRBV3-2) with TRBJ1-2; D uncertain. The CDR3 extends over 16 amino acids. V was pared by 4 bases and J by 0 bases, with 15 bases between. CDR1 and CDR2 (germline): LGHDT, YNNKEL (reference sequence).